What follows are 18 T cell receptor beta chains derived from one specimen sequenced in a study of human T cells and chemical hapten exposure. As for time point: pre-sensitization, week 0. This sample's treatment: therapeutic diphenylcyclopropenone sensitization with weekly scalp DPC. TCRdb re-derived calls from the RACE reads in MiXCR, one entry per CDR3 protein. Among 200,000 to 300,000 distinct CDR3 sequences listed, about 9% were seen once. The sequencing here drew on whole blood, taken in connection with sensitization to the hapten diphenylcyclopropenone (DPC). The receptor source for this set is a woman in her thirties or forties with alopecia areata. Some clones in this sample may be carry-over from other donors' samples.

With regard to this clonotype: A junction end diverges from the germline sequence, so it may reflect a read error. The rearrangement joins TRBV12-3 or TRBV12-4 to TRBJ1-2; D ambiguous. The CDR3 totals 12 residues. For the CDR3, the DNA is TGTGCCAGCGGTTTTAGATCGGGTGGCTACACCTTC. The encoded protein is CASGFRSGGYTF.

This clonotype has only a few counts. The chain uses TRBV6-2 or TRBV6-3 and TRBJ2-2; TRBD2 is a possible D gene (5 bases). Trimming took off 6 bases at V and 3 bases at J, with 14 bases between the two ends. CDR1 MNHEY and CDR2 SVGEGT come from the germline V gene. The CDR3 loop spans 15 amino acids. CDR3: CASRPPERYTGELFF. The CDR3, as DNA: TGTGCCAGCAGACCTCCCGAGCGGTACACCGGGGAGCTGTTTTTT.

The chain links TRBV29-1 to TRBJ2-7; 10 nucleotides agree with TRBD2. V gave up 4 bases and J gave up 5 bases; unmatched junction bases: 5. The germline V gene has CDR1 SQVTM and CDR2 ANQGSEA. The CDR3 is 13 residues long. The CDR3 sequence is CSVVLAGYNEQYF. The CDR3, as DNA: TGCAGCGTTGTACTAGCGGGATATAACGAGCAGTACTTC.

The chain has TRBV29-1 and TRBJ2-1; TRBD1 or TRBD2 may be the D gene (5 bases each). V lost 8 bases, J lost 4 bases, and 15 bases lay in between. Germline V gene data show CDR1 as SQVTM and CDR2 as ANQGSEA. There are 13 residues in the CDR3. The CDR3 DNA reads TGCAGCATGGGACGAGGGAATTACAATGAGCAGTTCTTC. It specifies CSMGRGNYNEQFF.

This sequence joins TRBV7-2 and TRBJ2-3; TRBD2 agrees at 11 bases. The CDR3 length is 16 residues. The ends lost 6 bases at V and 4 bases at J; junction bases unmatched: 9. In germline, CDR1 is SGHTA, CDR2 FQGNSA. For the CDR3, the DNA is TGTGCCAGCAGACGAGGGACTAGCGGCCCCGCAGATACGCAGTATTTT. It is translated as CASRRGTSGPADTQYF.

This clonotype appeared a few times. The chain carries TRBV5-1 and TRBJ2-1; possibly TRBD2 for D (6 bases). V was pared by 6 bases and J by 4 bases, with 14 bases between. CDR3 length: 14 amino acids. Germline V CDR1 and CDR2: SGHRS, YFSETQ. The CDR3 here is CASTSGTPYNEQFF. In nucleotides, the CDR3 is TGCGCCAGCACTTCCGGGACTCCGTACAATGAGCAGTTCTTC.

The chain employs TRBV28 and TRBJ1-5; 8 positions agree with TRBD1. The germline CDR1 and CDR2 sequences are MDHEN and SYDVKM. This CDR3 is 13 amino acids long. V lost 8 bases and J lost 6; bases outside the gene matches: 6. DNA of the CDR3: TGTGCCAGCTGGGGACAGGCCCGTCAGCCCCAGCATTTT. Protein product: CASWGQARQPQHF. The complete variable domain, with remaining parts taken from reference TRBV28 and TRBJ1-5, reads DVKVTQSSRYLVKRTGEKVFLECVQDMDHENMFWYRQDPGLGLRLIYFSYDVKMKEKGDIPEGYSVSREKKERFSLILESASTNQTSMYLCASWGQARQPQHFGDGTRLSIL.

The V and J genes are TRBV5-1 and TRBJ2-1; possible D gene TRBD1, 5 bases. The CDR3 length is 13 residues. Germline CDR1 SGHRS, CDR2 YFSETQ. V was clipped by 2 bases and J by 5 bases, with 8 bases between them. DNA of the CDR3: TGCGCCAGCAGCTTCAGGGTACACAATGAGCAGTTCTTC. The encoded protein is CASSFRVHNEQFF.

V usage is TRBV11-2 and J usage is TRBJ2-5; D might be TRBD2 (7 bases). The CDR3 loop spans 15 amino acids. Germline assignment: CDR1 SGHAT and CDR2 FQNNGV. Trimming shortened V by 5 bases and J by 4 bases, and 17 bases separated the two germline ends. The CDR3 DNA sequence: TGTGCCAGCAGCCCTAGTCGGGGGGCGAGAGAGACCCAGTACTTC. This gives the protein CASSPSRGARETQYF.

This clonotype was seen a few times. V and J are TRBV20-1 and TRBJ2-2, with 7 bases aligning to TRBD1. Germline CDR1 is DFQATT and CDR2 is SNEGSKA (reference sequence). CDR3 length: 16 amino acids. Trimming at V came to 5 bases and at J to 0 bases, leaving 9 bases not matched to a gene. The CDR3, as DNA: TGCAGTGCTCCCACCCGGACAGGAACGAACACCGGGGAGCTGTTTTTT. It yields the protein CSAPTRTGTNTGELFF.

The V call is TRBV12-3 or TRBV12-4, the J call TRBJ2-3; 10 bases agree with TRBD2. After removal of 5 bases from V and 6 bases from J, the junction contained 8 bases not matched to a gene. The CDR3 sequence is 15 residues long. CDR3 bases: TGTGCCAGCAGTCGTCTAGCGGGAGTACCCGATACGCAGTATTTT. Protein: CASSRLAGVPDTQYF.

The chain uses TRBV6-5 and TRBJ2-6; no clear D gene. CDR1 and CDR2 (germline): MNHEY, SVGAGI. Trimming took 2 bases from V and 0 from J, leaving 5 bases between them. The CDR3 has 15 residues. CDR3: CASSYIVSGANVLTF. The CDR3 DNA follows: TGTGCCAGCAGTTACATTGTCTCTGGGGCCAACGTCCTGACTTTC.

The sample holds a few counts of this clonotype. The genes are TRBV20-1 and TRBJ1-1, with 8 bases matching TRBD1. The CDR3 runs 13 residues. V was pared by 1 base and J by 6 bases, with 4 bases of the junction left unmatched. Germline lookup yields CDR1 DFQATT and CDR2 SNEGSKA (reference sequence). Written as DNA, the CDR3 is TGCAGTGCTAGAGGCCCAGGGGGCTCTGAAGCTTTCTTT. Amino acids: CSARGPGGSEAFF.

Only a few counts were recorded for this clonotype. This chain connects TRBV24-1 to TRBJ2-3, with 7 bases aligning to TRBD1. Unmatched junction bases numbered 8, after V lost 2 bases and J lost 1 base. CDR3 size: 17 residues. Germline V CDR1 and CDR2: KGHDR, SFDVKD. This CDR3 reads CATSDSKTGPGTDTQYF. The CDR3 DNA reads as TGTGCCACCAGTGATTCCAAGACAGGGCCCGGCACAGATACGCAGTATTTT.

This clonotype showed up many times. This sequence joins TRBV29-1 and TRBJ2-7, with D tentatively TRBD1 (6 bases). Germline-derived CDR1 and CDR2 are SQVTM and ANQGSEA. This CDR3 is built from 12 residues. Trimming pared 5 bases from V and 7 bases from J, leaving 15 bases between. For the CDR3, the DNA is TGCAGCGTTAGAATACAGGGTCTGGAGCAGTACTTC. Translation: CSVRIQGLEQYF.

This chain connects TRBV20-1 to TRBJ2-7; 13 positions agree with TRBD2. Germline CDR1 is DFQATT and CDR2 is SNEGSKA (reference sequence). The CDR3 length is 15 residues. V shed 5 bases and J 3 bases; nucleotides not matched to a gene: 7. In nucleotides, the CDR3 is TGCAGTGCTCTCGGACTAGCGGGAGTCTTCTACGAGCAGTACTTC. Protein sequence: CSALGLAGVFYEQYF.

This clonotype occurred a few times. The chain links TRBV4-1 to TRBJ1-2, with 7 nucleotides matching TRBD1. This CDR3 has 15 residues. CDR1 and CDR2 from the germline V gene are MGHRA and YSYEKL. V lost 1 base to trimming and J lost 2 bases; unmatched junction nucleotides: 4. The CDR3 DNA reads TGCGCCAGCAGCCAAGGGGGGACAGCGAACTATGGCTACACCTTC. Protein: CASSQGGTANYGYTF.

The sample holds a few counts of this clonotype. The chain has TRBV6-5 and TRBJ1-6, with D hard to call. Trimming stripped 0 bases from V and 3 bases from J, with 9 bases between. This CDR3 region has 16 residues. The germline CDR1 and CDR2 sequences are MNHEY and SVGAGI. The DNA for the CDR3 is TGTGCCAGCAGTTACTCGGCCCCAGACTATAATTCACCCCTCCACTTT. Protein product: CASSYSAPDYNSPLHF.